Sequencing of this T cell receptor beta chain was carried out in a study of T cell repertoires in cytomegalovirus infection. Turning to the study itself: CMV infection plus the matching HLA type was flagged by public TCR beta signatures. Study-level findings and limits: Dominating the ex vivo response were HLA-C-restricted CMV-specific TCR beta clonotypes.

TCRdb itself ran the reads through MiXCR, one entry per CDR3 protein. The data show roughly 110,000 distinct CDR3 sequences, 10% seen once. This clonotype was detected ten times or more. The target antigen is unknown. The receptor comes from a human donor in good health (CMV status not recorded). Some clones in this sample may be carry-over from other donors' samples. The sample consisted of PBMCs, sequenced either directly or after in vitro stimulation (not recorded which).

The CDR3 sequence: CASSEVIGYSFTEETQYF. The CDR3 DNA is TGCGCCAGCAGTGAAGTAATAGGTTACAGTTTCACGGAGGAGACCCAGTACTTC. J is TRBJ2-5 and V is TRBV10-2; D is unclear. Trimming took 3 bases from V and 5 from J, leaving 25 bases between them. Germline loops: CDR1 WSHSY, CDR2 SAAADI. This CDR3 region has 18 residues.